A selection of T cell receptor beta chains follows, all from one sample in a study of PD-L1 blockade in urothelial cancer. TCRdb's table, derived via immunoSEQ multiplex PCR, lists solely in-frame clones and lacks some. The sample has 80,000 to 90,000 clones, over 65% seen once. The source was PBMCs, collected around atezolizumab (anti-PD-L1) treatment. The receptors here all came from a man in his 60s with urothelial cancer. The CDR3 runs from the conserved cysteine through the conserved F or W. The order of the fields is V gene, J gene, clone size, CDR3 length, D gene, CDR3 protein, CDR3 DNA. A D gene is named only where the DNA matches it firmly. Some rows have no size entry. The others give once, few or many, or a class for an expanded clone.

V: TRBV19; J: TRBJ2-3; size: once; length: 14; D: .; CDR3: CASSIARVADTQYF; DNA: TGTGCCAGTAGTATAGCCAGGGTCGCAGATACGCAGTATTTT
V: TRBV6-1; J: TRBJ2-5; size: .; length: 14; D: .; CDR3: CASSVLRVEETQYF; DNA: TGTGCCAGCAGTGTTCTCAGGGTTGAAGAGACCCAGTACTTC
V: TRBV4-2; J: TRBJ2-7; size: few; length: 14; D: TRBD1; CDR3: CASSSGTGGSEQYF; DNA: TGTGCCAGCAGCTCCGGGACAGGGGGCTCCGAGCAGTACTTC
V: TRBV4-1; J: TRBJ2-7; size: .; length: 14; D: .; CDR3: CASSQDGPSYEQYF; DNA: TGCGCCAGCAGCCAAGATGGGCCCTCCTACGAGCAGTACTTC
V: TRBV7-9; J: TRBJ1-1; size: .; length: 11; D: .; CDR3: CASSFDTEAFF; DNA: TGTGCCAGCAGCTTTGACACGGAAGCTTTCTTT
V: TRBV10-1; J: TRBJ2-6; size: few; length: 20; D: TRBD1; CDR3: CASSDSRGGTGGAGANVLTF; DNA: TGCGCCAGCAGTGACTCCAGGGGAGGGACAGGGGGCGCTGGGGCCAACGTCCTGACTTTC
V: TRBV29-1; J: TRBJ1-3; size: .; length: 14; D: .; CDR3: CSFGGGDSGNTIYF; DNA: TGCAGCTTTGGGGGGGGAGACTCTGGAAACACCATATATTTT
V: TRBV5-1; J: TRBJ2-3; size: .; length: 15; D: .; CDR3: CASSLVQLKRDTQYF; DNA: TGCGCCAGCAGCTTGGTCCAATTAAAGCGAGATACGCAGTATTTT
V: TRBV4-3; J: TRBJ2-3; size: .; length: 15; D: .; CDR3: CASSQLGQGGGTQYF; DNA: TGCGCCAGCAGCCAACTGGGACAAGGGGGGGGTACGCAGTATTTT
V: TRBV5-6; J: TRBJ1-1; size: .; length: 15; D: .; CDR3: CASSPGTWVGSEAFF; DNA: TGTGCCAGCAGCCCAGGGACTTGGGTGGGTTCTGAAGCTTTCTTT
V: TRBV6-1; J: TRBJ1-3; size: .; length: 18; D: .; CDR3: CASSEERSGGLFGNTIYF; DNA: TGTGCCAGCAGTGAAGAACGGAGCGGGGGGCTTTTTGGAAACACCATATATTTT
V: TRBV4-1; J: TRBJ2-7; size: .; length: 16; D: .; CDR3: CASSQDRGLGSYEQYF; DNA: TGCGCCAGCAGCCAAGATCGGGGACTCGGCTCCTACGAGCAGTACTTC
V: TRBV30; J: TRBJ1-4; size: .; length: 13; D: TRBD1; CDR3: CAWGDRAYEKLFF; DNA: TGTGCCTGGGGTGACAGGGCATACGAAAAACTGTTTTTT
V: TRBV7-8; J: TRBJ2-1; size: .; length: 17; D: .; CDR3: CASSRTETTVVYNEQFF; DNA: TGTGCCAGCAGCCGGACAGAGACAACTGTGGTCTACAATGAGCAGTTCTTC
V: TRBV27; J: TRBJ2-5; size: few; length: 13; D: .; CDR3: CASSLGRFGTQYF; DNA: TGTGCCAGCAGTTTGGGGAGGTTCGGGACCCAGTACTTC
V: TRBV5-4; J: TRBJ2-7; size: .; length: 12; D: .; CDR3: CASSLDQGAHNF; DNA: TGTGCCAGCAGCTTGGATCAGGGCGCCCATAACTTC
V: TRBV6-4; J: TRBJ2-2; size: once; length: 14; D: .; CDR3: CASSPQGTTGELFF; DNA: TGTGCCAGCAGCCCTCAGGGCACGACCGGGGAGCTGTTTTTT
V: TRBV7-2; J: TRBJ1-5; size: few; length: 14; D: .; CDR3: CASSLERGLKPQHF; DNA: TGTGCCAGCAGCTTAGAGCGGGGTTTGAAGCCCCAGCATTTT
V: TRBV9; J: TRBJ2-2; size: few; length: 14; D: .; CDR3: CASSGQLGSGELFF; DNA: TGTGCCAGCAGCGGCCAACTAGGATCCGGGGAGCTGTTTTTT
V: TRBV5-4; J: TRBJ2-5; size: .; length: 17; D: TRBD2; CDR3: CASSLGLGGGARETQYF; DNA: TGTGCCAGCAGCCTGGGCCTGGGGGGAGGGGCCCGGGAGACCCAGTACTTC
V: TRBV19; J: TRBJ1-2; size: .; length: 14; D: TRBD1; CDR3: CATKAGTVVYGYTF; DNA: TGTGCCACTAAAGCCGGGACAGTGGTCTATGGCTACACCTTC
V: TRBV5-4; J: TRBJ2-5; size: .; length: 16; D: TRBD2; CDR3: CASSQIAGGDQETQYF; DNA: TGTGCCAGCAGCCAAATAGCGGGAGGGGACCAAGAGACCCAGTACTTC
V: TRBV11-2; J: TRBJ2-1; size: .; length: 16; D: TRBD2; CDR3: CASSFPGTSVRNEQFF; DNA: TGTGCCAGCAGCTTCCCCGGGACTAGCGTGCGAAATGAGCAGTTCTTC
V: TRBV11-2; J: TRBJ1-4; size: .; length: 16; D: .; CDR3: CASSARPSGAIEKLFF; DNA: TGTGCCAGCAGCGCCCGGCCTTCGGGTGCTATTGAAAAACTGTTTTTT
V: TRBV5-4; J: TRBJ2-7; size: .; length: 14; D: TRBD1; CDR3: CASSLSGGSYEQYF; DNA: TGTGCCAGCAGCTTGTCAGGGGGCTCCTACGAGCAGTACTTC
V: TRBV6-6; J: TRBJ1-1; size: .; length: 15; D: .; CDR3: CASSYPFSVYTEAFF; DNA: TGTGCCAGCAGTTACCCGTTTTCCGTTTACACTGAAGCTTTCTTT
V: TRBV5-1; J: TRBJ2-2; size: .; length: 16; D: TRBD1; CDR3: CASSLGTGTNTGELFF; DNA: TGCGCCAGCAGCTTGGGGACAGGAACGAACACCGGGGAGCTGTTTTTT
V: TRBV25-1; J: TRBJ2-7; size: .; length: 16; D: TRBD2; CDR3: CASSEPGLAGAYEQYF; DNA: TGTGCCAGCAGTGAACCGGGACTAGCGGGTGCCTACGAGCAGTACTTC
V: TRBV5-1; J: TRBJ2-3; size: .; length: 17; D: TRBD2; CDR3: CASSLVGLAGGIDTQYF; DNA: TGCGCCAGCAGCTTGGTGGGACTAGCGGGGGGCATAGATACGCAGTATTTT
V: TRBV19; J: TRBJ1-1; size: .; length: 13; D: .; CDR3: CASSQTGYTEAFF; DNA: TGTGCCAGTAGTCAGACAGGATACACTGAAGCTTTCTTT
V: TRBV7-6; J: TRBJ2-1; size: .; length: 16; D: TRBD1; CDR3: CASSLRQGAVNNEQFF; DNA: TGTGCCAGCAGCTTACGACAGGGGGCTGTAAACAATGAGCAGTTCTTC
V: TRBV7-3; J: TRBJ2-5; size: .; length: 14; D: .; CDR3: CASSLIGGSETQYF; DNA: TGTGCCAGCAGCTTAATTGGGGGGTCGGAGACCCAGTACTTC
V: TRBV7-8; J: TRBJ1-5; size: .; length: 17; D: TRBD1; CDR3: CASSLVPTGTSNQPQHF; DNA: TGTGCCAGCAGCTTGGTCCCGACAGGGACGAGCAATCAGCCCCAGCATTTT
V: TRBV18; J: TRBJ1-1; size: .; length: 15; D: .; CDR3: CASSPSTQGITEAFF; DNA: TGTGCCAGCTCACCGTCCACGCAGGGAATAACTGAAGCTTTCTTT
V: TRBV14; J: TRBJ2-1; size: .; length: 14; D: .; CDR3: CASSPLDTRNEQFF; DNA: TGTGCCAGCAGCCCTTTGGACACTCGGAATGAGCAGTTCTTC
V: TRBV6-1; J: TRBJ1-1; size: .; length: 15; D: TRBD1; CDR3: CASSEIYRGYTEAFF; DNA: TGTGCCAGCAGTGAGATTTACAGGGGATACACTGAAGCTTTCTTT
V: TRBV11-3; J: TRBJ2-2; size: .; length: 16; D: .; CDR3: CASSPRTGGNTGELFF; DNA: TGTGCCAGCAGCCCCAGGACCGGGGGGAACACCGGGGAGCTGTTTTTT
V: TRBV30; J: TRBJ1-6; size: .; length: 12; D: .; CDR3: CALKAGVAPLHF; DNA: TGTGCCTTGAAGGCGGGAGTAGCACCCCTCCACTTT
V: TRBV4-1; J: TRBJ2-7; size: .; length: 15; D: TRBD2; CDR3: CASSQNLAGGYEQYF; DNA: TGCGCCAGCAGCCAAAATCTAGCGGGAGGTTACGAGCAGTACTTC
V: TRBV7-2; J: TRBJ2-1; size: .; length: 14; D: TRBD1; CDR3: CASSLDREYNEQFF; DNA: TGTGCCAGCAGCCTGGACAGGGAGTACAATGAGCAGTTCTTC
V: TRBV18; J: TRBJ1-4; size: .; length: 14; D: .; CDR3: CASSTPVPSGKLFF; DNA: TGTGCCAGCTCAACCCCGGTCCCGTCGGGAAAACTGTTTTTT
V: TRBV19; J: TRBJ2-1; size: once; length: 15; D: .; CDR3: CASRGLGSSYNEQFF; DNA: TGTGCCAGTAGGGGACTGGGGAGCTCCTACAATGAGCAGTTCTTC
V: TRBV27; J: TRBJ2-1; size: .; length: 14; D: TRBD1; CDR3: CASRTGTAYNEQFF; DNA: TGTGCCAGCAGGACCGGGACAGCCTACAATGAGCAGTTCTTC
V: TRBV19; J: TRBJ1-3; size: .; length: 16; D: .; CDR3: CASSMAGPGGGNTIYF; DNA: TGTGCCAGTAGTATGGCAGGTCCCGGTGGTGGAAACACCATATATTTT
V: TRBV15; J: TRBJ2-1; size: .; length: 17; D: TRBD1; CDR3: CATSRRQGDKGDNEQFF; DNA: TGTGCCACCAGCAGACGACAGGGGGATAAAGGGGACAATGAGCAGTTCTTC